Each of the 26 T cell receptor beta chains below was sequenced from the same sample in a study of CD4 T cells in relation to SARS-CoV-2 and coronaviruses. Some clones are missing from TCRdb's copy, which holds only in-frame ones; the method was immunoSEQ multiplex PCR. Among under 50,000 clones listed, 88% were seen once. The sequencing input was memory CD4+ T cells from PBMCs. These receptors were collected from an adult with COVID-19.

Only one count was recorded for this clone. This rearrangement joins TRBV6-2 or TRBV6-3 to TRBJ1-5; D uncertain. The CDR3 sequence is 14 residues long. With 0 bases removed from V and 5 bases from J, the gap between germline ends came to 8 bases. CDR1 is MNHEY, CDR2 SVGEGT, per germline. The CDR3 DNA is TGTGCCAGCAGTTACTCGACTGGGGATCAGCCCCAGCATTTT. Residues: CASSYSTGDQPQHF.

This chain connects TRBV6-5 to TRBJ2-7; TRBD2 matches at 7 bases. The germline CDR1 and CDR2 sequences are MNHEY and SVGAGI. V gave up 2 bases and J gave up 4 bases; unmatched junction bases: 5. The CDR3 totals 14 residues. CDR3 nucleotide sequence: TGTGCCAGCAGTTACGCGGGGAGGGAGTACGAGCAGTACTTC. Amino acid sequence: CASSYAGREYEQYF.

CDR3 sequence reads: CASSVSLAGVSSYNEQFF. The CDR3 region has the DNA TGTGCCAGCAGCGTGAGTTTAGCGGGGGTTAGCTCCTACAATGAGCAGTTCTTC. This rearrangement joins TRBV9 to TRBJ2-1; 9 bases agree with TRBD2. Germline CDR1 and CDR2: SGDLS and YYNGEE. The trim removed 2 bases at V and 0 bases at J, leaving 9 bases unmatched. This CDR3 contains 18 residues.

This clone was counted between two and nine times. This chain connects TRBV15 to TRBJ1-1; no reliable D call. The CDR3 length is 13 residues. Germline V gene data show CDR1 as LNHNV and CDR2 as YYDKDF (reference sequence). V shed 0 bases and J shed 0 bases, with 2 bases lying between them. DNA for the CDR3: TGTGCCACCAGCAGAGAGTTGAACACTGAAGCTTTCTTT. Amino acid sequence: CATSRELNTEAFF.

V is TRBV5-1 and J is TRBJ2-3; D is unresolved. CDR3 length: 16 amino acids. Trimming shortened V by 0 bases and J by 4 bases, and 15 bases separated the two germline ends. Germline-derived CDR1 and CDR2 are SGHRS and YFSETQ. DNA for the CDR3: TGCGCCAGCAGCTTGGGTGGCAGCCGGCAACCAGATACGCAGTATTTT. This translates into CASSLGGSRQPDTQYF.

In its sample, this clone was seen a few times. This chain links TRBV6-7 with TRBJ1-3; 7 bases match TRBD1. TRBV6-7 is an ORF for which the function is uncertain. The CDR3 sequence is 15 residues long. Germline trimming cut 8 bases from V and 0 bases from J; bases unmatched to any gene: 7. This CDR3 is CASLDRTSSGNTIYF. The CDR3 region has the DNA TGTGCCAGCCTGGACAGGACGAGCTCTGGAAACACCATATATTTT.

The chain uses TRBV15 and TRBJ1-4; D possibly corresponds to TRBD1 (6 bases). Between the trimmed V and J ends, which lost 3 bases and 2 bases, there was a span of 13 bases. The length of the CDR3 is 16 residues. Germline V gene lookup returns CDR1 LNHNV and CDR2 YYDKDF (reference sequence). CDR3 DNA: TGTGCCACCAGCAGTGACGGGGGGCATACTAATGAAAAACTGTTTTTT. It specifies CATSSDGGHTNEKLFF.

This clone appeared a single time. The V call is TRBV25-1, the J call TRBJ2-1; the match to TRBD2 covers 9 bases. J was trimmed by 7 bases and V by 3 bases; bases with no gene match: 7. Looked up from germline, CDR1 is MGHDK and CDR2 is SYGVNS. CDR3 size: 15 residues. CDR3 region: CASSEAGGPENEQFF. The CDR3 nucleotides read TGTGCCAGCAGTGAGGCGGGGGGGCCTGAAAATGAGCAGTTCTTC.

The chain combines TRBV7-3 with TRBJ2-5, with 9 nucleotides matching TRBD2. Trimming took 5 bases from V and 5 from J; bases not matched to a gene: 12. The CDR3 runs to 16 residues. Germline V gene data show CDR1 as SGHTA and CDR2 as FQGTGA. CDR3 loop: CASSPVGRGGAETQYF. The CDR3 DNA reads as TGTGCCAGCAGCCCGGTGGGGCGGGGGGGTGCGGAGACCCAGTACTTC.

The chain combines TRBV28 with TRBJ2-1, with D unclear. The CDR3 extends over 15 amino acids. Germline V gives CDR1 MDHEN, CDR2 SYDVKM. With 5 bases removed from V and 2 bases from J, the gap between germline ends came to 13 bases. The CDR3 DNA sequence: TGTGCCAGCAGTCGATTAGTAGAGCCCTACAATGAGCAGTTCTTC. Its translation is CASSRLVEPYNEQFF.

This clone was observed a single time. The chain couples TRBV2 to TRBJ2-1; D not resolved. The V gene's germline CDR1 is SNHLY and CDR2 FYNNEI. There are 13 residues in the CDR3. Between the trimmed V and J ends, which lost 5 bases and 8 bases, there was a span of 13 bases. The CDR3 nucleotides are TGTGCCAGCAGTTCCGGTGGCGCCTATGAGCAGTTCTTC. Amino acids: CASSSGGAYEQFF.

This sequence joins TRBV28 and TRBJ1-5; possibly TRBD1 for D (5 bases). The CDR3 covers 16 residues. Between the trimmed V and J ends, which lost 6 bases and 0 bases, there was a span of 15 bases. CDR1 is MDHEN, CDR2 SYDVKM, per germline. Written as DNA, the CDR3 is TGTGCCAGCAGCCCGGGCGGCAGGGATAGCAATCAGCCCCAGCATTTT. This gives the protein CASSPGGRDSNQPQHF. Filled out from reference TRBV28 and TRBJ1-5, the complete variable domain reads DVKVTQSSRYLVKRTGEKVFLECVQDMDHENMFWYRQDPGLGLRLIYFSYDVKMKEKGDIPEGYSVSREKKERFSLILESASTNQTSMYLCASSPGGRDSNQPQHFGDGTRLSIL.

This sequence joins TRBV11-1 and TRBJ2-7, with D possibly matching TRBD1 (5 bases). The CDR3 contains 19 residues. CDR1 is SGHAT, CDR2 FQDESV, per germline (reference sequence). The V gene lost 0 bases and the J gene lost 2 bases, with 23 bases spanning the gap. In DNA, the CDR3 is TGTGCCAGCAGCTTAGCGGCGGTGGACACAGGTACCCCGCCCTACGAGCAGTACTTC. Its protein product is CASSLAAVDTGTPPYEQYF.

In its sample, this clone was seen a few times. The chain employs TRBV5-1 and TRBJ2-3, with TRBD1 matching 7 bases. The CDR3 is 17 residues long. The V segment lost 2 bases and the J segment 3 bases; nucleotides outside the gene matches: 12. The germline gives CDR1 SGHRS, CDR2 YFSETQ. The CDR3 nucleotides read TGCGCCAGCAGCTTATCTATTACAGGGGCTGTGACAGATACGCAGTATTTT. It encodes CASSLSITGAVTDTQYF.

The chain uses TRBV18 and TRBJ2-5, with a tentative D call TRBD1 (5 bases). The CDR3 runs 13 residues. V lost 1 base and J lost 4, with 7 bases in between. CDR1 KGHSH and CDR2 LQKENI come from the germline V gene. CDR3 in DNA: TGTGCCAGCTCACCACGAAGGGGAGAGACCCAGTACTTC. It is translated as CASSPRRGETQYF.

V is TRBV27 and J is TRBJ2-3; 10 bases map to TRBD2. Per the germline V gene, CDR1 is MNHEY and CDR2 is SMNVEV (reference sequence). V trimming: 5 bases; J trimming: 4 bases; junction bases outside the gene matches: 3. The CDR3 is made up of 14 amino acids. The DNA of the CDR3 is TGTGCCAGCAGTAGCGGGGGGGCCTCAGATACGCAGTATTTT. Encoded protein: CASSSGGASDTQYF.

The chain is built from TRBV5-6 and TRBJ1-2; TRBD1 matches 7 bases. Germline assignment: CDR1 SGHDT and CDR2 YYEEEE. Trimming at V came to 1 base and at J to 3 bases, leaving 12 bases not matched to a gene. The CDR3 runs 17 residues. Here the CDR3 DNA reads TGTGCCAGCAGCTTGAAGTGGTCAGGGGGGATCGACTATGGCTACACCTTC. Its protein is CASSLKWSGGIDYGYTF.

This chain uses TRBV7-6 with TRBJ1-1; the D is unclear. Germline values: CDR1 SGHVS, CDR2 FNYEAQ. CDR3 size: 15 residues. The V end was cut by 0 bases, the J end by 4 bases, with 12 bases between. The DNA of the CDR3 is TGTGCCAGCAGCTTAGCAGGCGGGGTCCCCACTGAAGCTTTCTTT. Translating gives CASSLAGGVPTEAFF.

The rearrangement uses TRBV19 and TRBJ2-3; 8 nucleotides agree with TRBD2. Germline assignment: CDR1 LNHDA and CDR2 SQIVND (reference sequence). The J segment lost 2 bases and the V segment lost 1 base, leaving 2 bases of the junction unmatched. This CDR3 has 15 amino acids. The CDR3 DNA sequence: TGTGCCAGTAGTATAGCGGGGGGGTTCACAGATACGCAGTATTTT. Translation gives CASSIAGGFTDTQYF.

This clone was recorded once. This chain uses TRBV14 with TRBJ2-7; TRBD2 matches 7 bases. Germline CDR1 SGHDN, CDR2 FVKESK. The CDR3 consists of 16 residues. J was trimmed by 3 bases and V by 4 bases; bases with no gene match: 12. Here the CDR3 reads CASSPIRPGGNYEQYF. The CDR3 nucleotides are TGTGCCAGCAGCCCTATCCGTCCGGGGGGAAACTACGAGCAGTACTTC.

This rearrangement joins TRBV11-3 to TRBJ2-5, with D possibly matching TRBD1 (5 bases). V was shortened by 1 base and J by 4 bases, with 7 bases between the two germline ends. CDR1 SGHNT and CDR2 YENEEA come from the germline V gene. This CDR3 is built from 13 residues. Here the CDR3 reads CASSLGQGETQYF. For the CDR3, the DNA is TGTGCCAGCAGCTTAGGTCAGGGAGAGACCCAGTACTTC.

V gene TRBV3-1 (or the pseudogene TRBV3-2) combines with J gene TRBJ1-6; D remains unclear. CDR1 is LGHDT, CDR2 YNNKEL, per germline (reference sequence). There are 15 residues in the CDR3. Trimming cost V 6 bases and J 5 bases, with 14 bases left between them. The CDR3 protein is CASRPADGDNSPLHF. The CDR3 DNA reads TGTGCCAGCAGACCTGCGGACGGTGATAATTCACCCCTCCACTTT.

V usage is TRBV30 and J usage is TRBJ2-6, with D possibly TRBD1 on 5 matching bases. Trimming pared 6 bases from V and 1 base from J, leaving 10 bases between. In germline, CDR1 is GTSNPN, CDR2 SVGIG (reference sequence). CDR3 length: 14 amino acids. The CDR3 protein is CACTRESGANVLTF. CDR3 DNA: TGTGCCTGTACCAGGGAATCTGGGGCCAACGTCCTGACTTTC.

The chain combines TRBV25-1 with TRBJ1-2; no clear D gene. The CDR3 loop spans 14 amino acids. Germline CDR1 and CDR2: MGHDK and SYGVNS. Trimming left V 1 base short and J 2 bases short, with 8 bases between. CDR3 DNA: TGTGCCAGCAGTGAATCTGGGCAGAACTATGGCTACACCTTC. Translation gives CASSESGQNYGYTF.

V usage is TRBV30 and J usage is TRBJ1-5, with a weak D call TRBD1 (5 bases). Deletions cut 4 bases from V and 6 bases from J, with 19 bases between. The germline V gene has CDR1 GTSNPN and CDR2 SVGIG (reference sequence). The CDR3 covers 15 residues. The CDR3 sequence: CAWKGGSFGGQPQHF. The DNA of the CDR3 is TGTGCCTGGAAAGGAGGGTCTTTTGGGGGTCAGCCCCAGCATTTT. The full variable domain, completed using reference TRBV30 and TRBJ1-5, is SQTIHQWPATLVQPVGSPLSLECTVEGTSNPNLYWYRQAAGRGLQLLFYSVGIGQISSEVPQNLSASRPQDRQFILSSKKLLLSDSGFYLCAWKGGSFGGQPQHFGDGTRLSIL.

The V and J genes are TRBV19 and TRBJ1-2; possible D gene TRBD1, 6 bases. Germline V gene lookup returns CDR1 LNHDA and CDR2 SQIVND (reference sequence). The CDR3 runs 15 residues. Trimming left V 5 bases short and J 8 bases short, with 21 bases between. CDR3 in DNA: TGTGCCAGTAGTCCAAGGACAGAGCCGAGGGAAGGCTACACCTTC. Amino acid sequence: CASSPRTEPREGYTF.